The TCR beta chain described here comes from a study of low-dose radiotherapy and immunotherapy resistance in tumors. TRAV and TRBV primers primed cDNA for both TCRalpha and TCRbeta. For amplifying TCRs, the PCR ran for around 20 cycles with Phusion, which was used together with a constant-region primer and the adapter on the V primers. TCRdb processed the reads anew with MiXCR; each CDR3 protein has one entry. The sample includes over 65,000 distinct CDR3 sequences, roughly a sixth of them seen just once. Time point here: before trial treatment. The sample here was PBMCs, taken before treatment. The TCR comes from a male donor with prostate cancer.

The CDR3 sequence: CASSRDTGELFF. CDR3 DNA: TGTGCCAGCAGTCGGGACACCGGGGAGCTGTTTTTT. The V and J genes are TRBV6-8 and TRBJ2-2; D is uncertain. The CDR3 has 12 residues. From germline, CDR1 is MNHGY and CDR2 SAAAGT. Trimming shortened V by 5 bases and J by 3 bases, and 4 bases separated the two germline ends.